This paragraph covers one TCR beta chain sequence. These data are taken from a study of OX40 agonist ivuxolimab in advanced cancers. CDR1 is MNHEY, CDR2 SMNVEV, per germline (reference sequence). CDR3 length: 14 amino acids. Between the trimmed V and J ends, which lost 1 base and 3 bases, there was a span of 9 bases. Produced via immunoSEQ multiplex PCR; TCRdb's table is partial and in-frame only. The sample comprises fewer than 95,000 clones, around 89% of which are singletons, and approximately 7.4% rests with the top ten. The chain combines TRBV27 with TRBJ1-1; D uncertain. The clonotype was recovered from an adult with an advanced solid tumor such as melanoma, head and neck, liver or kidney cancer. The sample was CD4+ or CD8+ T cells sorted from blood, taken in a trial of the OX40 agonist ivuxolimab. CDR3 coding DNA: TGTGCCAGCAGTTTATGGGAACGGGACACTGAAGCTTTCTTT. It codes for CASSLWERDTEAFF.